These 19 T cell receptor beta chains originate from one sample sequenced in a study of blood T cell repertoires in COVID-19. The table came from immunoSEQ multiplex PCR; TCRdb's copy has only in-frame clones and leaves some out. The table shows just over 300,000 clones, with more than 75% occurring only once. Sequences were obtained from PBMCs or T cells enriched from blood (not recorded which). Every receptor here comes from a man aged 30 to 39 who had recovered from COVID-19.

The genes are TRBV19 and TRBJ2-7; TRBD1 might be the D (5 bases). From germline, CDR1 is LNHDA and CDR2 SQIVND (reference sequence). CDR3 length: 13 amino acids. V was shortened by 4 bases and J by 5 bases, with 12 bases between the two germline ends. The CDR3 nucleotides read TGTGCCAGTAGTACCGACAGTTTCAACGAGCAGTACTTC. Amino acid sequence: CASSTDSFNEQYF.

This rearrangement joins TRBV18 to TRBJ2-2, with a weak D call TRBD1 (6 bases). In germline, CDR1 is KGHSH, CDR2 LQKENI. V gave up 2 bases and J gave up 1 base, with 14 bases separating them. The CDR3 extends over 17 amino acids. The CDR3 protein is CASSPTTGRGNTGELFF. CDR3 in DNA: TGTGCCAGCTCACCAACGACAGGCCGGGGGAACACCGGGGAGCTGTTTTTT.

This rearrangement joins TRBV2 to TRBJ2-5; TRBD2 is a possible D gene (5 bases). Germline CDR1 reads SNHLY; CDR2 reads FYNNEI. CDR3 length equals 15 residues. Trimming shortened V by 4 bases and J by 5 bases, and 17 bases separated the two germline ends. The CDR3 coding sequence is TGTGCCAGCAGTGGGATACAAAGTACTAGGGAGACCCAGTACTTC. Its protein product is CASSGIQSTRETQYF.

The CDR3 DNA reads as TGTGCCAGCAGCTTGGAGGGGGCCAAGGAGACCCAGTACTTC. Its protein is CASSLEGAKETQYF. The chain carries TRBV5-5 and TRBJ2-5, with 7 bases lining up with TRBD1. The germline gives CDR1 SGHKS, CDR2 YYEKEE (reference sequence). V lost 0 bases, J lost 5 bases, and 4 bases stayed unmatched. The CDR3 has 14 amino acids.

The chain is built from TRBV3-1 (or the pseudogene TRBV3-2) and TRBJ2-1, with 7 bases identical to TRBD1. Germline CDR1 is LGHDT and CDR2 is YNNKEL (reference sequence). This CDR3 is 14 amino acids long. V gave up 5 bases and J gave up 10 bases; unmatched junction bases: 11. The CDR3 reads CASSRGTGVGEQFF. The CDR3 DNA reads TGTGCCAGCAGCAGGGGAACAGGGGTTGGGGAGCAGTTCTTC.

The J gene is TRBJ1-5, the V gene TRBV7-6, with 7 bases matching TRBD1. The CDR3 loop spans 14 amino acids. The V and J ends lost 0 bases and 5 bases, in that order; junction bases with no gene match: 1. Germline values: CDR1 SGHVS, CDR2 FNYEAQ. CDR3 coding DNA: TGTGCCAGCAGCTTAGCACAGGGGCATCAGCCCCAGCATTTT. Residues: CASSLAQGHQPQHF.

The CDR3: CASSLWSGGAHQPQHF. Here the CDR3 DNA reads TGTGCCAGCAGTTTATGGTCAGGGGGCGCGCATCAGCCCCAGCATTTT. This rearrangement joins TRBV28 to TRBJ1-5; 8 bases map to TRBD1. This CDR3 is 16 amino acids long. Germline CDR1 and CDR2: MDHEN and SYDVKM. V was clipped by 0 bases and J by 5 bases; unmatched bases: 6.

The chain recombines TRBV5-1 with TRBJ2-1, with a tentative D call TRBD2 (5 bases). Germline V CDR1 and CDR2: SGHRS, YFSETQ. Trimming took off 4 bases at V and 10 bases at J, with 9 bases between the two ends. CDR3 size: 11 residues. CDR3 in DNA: TGCGCCAGCAGCCCAGGAGGAGAGCAGTTCTTC. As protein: CASSPGGEQFF.

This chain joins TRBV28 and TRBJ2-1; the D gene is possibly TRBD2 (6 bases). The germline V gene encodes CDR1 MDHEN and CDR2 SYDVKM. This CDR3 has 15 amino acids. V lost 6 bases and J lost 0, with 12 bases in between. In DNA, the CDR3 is TGTGCCAGCAGGAAACCGGGACTCTCCTACAATGAGCAGTTCTTC. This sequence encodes CASRKPGLSYNEQFF.

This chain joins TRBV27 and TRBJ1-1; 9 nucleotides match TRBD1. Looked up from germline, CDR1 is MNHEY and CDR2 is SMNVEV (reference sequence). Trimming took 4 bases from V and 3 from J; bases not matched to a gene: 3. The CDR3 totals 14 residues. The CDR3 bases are TGTGCCAGCAGTTCTCGGACAGGGGACACTGAAGCTTTCTTT. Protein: CASSSRTGDTEAFF.

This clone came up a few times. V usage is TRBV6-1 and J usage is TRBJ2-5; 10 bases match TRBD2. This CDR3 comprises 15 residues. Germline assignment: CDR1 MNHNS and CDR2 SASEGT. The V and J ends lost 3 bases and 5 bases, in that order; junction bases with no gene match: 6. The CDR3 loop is CASSEAAGGPETQYF. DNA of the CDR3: TGTGCCAGCAGTGAGGCAGCGGGGGGGCCGGAGACCCAGTACTTC.

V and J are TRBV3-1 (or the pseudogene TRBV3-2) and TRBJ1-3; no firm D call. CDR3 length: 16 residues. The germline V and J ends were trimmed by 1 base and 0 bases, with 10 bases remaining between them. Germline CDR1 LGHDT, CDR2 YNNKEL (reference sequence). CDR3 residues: CASSQGIPSSGNTIYF. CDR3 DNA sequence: TGTGCCAGCAGCCAAGGAATACCGAGCTCTGGAAACACCATATATTTT.

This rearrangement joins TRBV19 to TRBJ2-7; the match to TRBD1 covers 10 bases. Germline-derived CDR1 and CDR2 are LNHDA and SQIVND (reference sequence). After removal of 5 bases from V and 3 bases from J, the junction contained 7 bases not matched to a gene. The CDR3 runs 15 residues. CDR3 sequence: CASSPRDRGFYEQYF. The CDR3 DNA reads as TGTGCCAGTAGTCCCCGGGACAGGGGATTCTACGAGCAGTACTTC.

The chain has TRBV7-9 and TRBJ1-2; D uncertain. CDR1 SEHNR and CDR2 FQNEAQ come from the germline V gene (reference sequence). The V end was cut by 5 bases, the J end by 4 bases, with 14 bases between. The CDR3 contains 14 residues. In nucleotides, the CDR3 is TGTGCCAGCAGCCCCGAGGGCAGTTTCTATGGCTACACCTTC. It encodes CASSPEGSFYGYTF.

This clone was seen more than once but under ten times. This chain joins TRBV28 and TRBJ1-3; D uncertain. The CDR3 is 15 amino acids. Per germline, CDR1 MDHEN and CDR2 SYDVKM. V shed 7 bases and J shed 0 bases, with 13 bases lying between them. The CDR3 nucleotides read TGTGCCAGCACCCAGGATTCAAGCTCTGGAAACACCATATATTTT. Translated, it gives CASTQDSSSGNTIYF.

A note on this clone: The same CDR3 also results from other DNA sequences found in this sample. The CDR3 sequence: CASSLGGSGNTIYF. DNA of the CDR3: TGTGCCAGCAGCTTAGGAGGCTCTGGAAACACCATATATTTT. This sequence joins TRBV7-9 and TRBJ1-3; D is ambiguous. From germline, CDR1 is SEHNR and CDR2 FQNEAQ (reference sequence). The CDR3 is made up of 14 amino acids. V was clipped by 1 base and J by 0 bases, with 4 bases between them.

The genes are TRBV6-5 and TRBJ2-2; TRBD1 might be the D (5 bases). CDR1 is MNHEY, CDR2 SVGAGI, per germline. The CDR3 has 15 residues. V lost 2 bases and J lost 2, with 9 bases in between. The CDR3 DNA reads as TGTGCCAGCAGTTACGGACATCTCAACACCGGGGAGCTGTTTTTT. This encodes CASSYGHLNTGELFF.

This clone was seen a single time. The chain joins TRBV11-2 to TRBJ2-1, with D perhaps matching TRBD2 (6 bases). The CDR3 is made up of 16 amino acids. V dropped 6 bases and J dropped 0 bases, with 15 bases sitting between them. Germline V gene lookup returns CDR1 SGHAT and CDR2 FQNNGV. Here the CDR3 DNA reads TGTGCCAGCAGACGCCGTGGGGGGAGCTCCTACAATGAGCAGTTCTTC. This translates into CASRRRGGSSYNEQFF.

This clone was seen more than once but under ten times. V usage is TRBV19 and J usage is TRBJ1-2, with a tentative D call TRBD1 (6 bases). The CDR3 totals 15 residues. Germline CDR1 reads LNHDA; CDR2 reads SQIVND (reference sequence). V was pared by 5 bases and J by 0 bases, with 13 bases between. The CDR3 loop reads CASSAGQQANYGYTF. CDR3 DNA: TGTGCCAGTAGTGCCGGACAGCAAGCTAACTATGGCTACACCTTC.